The T cell receptor beta chain described here comes from a study of immunodeficiency (dated by TCRdb to the late 2010s). A note on the overall study: Repertoire analysis was performed to search for VDJ recombination defects and oligoclonality.

Beyond this particular receptor, the publication reports: CD4+ T cell V-J pairing and productive entropy appeared similar between patients and controls. Severe oligoclonality, as judged by top-100 and total clonotype frequencies, was observed in patient CD8+ T cells but not in patient CD4+ T cells. Entropy comparisons showed n=3 (open circles) for patients versus healthy controls; a thymic development effect was only suggested as possible.

Taken from cysteine to phenylalanine, the CDR3 has 13 residues. Here the CDR3 DNA is all that survives: 39 bases in frame from base 1. Deletion took 4 bases off V and 2 bases off J, with a span of 8 bases between the germline ends. CDR1 and CDR2 are read off the germline V gene as MNHEY and SVGAGI. This clone was observed a single time. The specificity of this receptor is unknown. It has no much larger one-base neighbor in the sample; base qualities were not kept. CD3+CD4+ T cells were sorted from fresh PBMCs before TCR sequencing. After extraction using the QIAamp DNA Blood Mini Kit, genomic DNA was sent off for immunoSEQ repertoire analysis. CDR3 regions were amplified by multiplex PCR from a standard quantity of genomic DNA template. The PCR products underwent sequencing on an Illumina platform. The paper's data handling went like this. Alignment of sequences was done against a reference, and the V, D and J gene definitions came from IMGT. To eliminate PCR and sequencing errors, a nearest-neighbor clustering algorithm combined closely related sequences. V, D and J usage was analyzed in productive unique and total sequences using ImmunoSEQ Analyzer tools and R version 3.6.1. TCRdb re-hosts the immuneACCESS table, in-frame sequences only. Its copies lack some clones; in the studies checked, an unresolved V gene accounts for under half of them, and the cause for the rest is not known. V and J calls and clone size follow that table, whereas D and trimming were derived from the DNA. The sample data list a few thousand clones, and around nine tenths of these were observed just once. Clones ranked in the top ten supply about 4.5% of the sample.

The material sequenced was CD4+ T cells from blood. Recombination linked TRBV6-5 to TRBJ1-1, with a tentative D gene TRBD1 over 5 matching bases. The receptor's source is a human donor in good health. The nucleotide sequence is given as TGTGCCAGCAGTTCAGGGAGAAACACTGAAGCTTTCTTT. Its protein is CASSSGRNTEAFF.